What follows are 7 T cell receptor beta chains derived from one specimen sequenced in a study of T cells after yellow fever vaccination. TCRdb recomputed calls from the 5' RACE reads with MiXCR, one row per CDR3 protein. The sample contains over 250,000 distinct CDR3 sequences, around 5.2% of which appear only once. Here the sequenced sample was CD4+ T cells sorted from PBMCs, taken on the day of the yellow fever booster vaccination. The origin of the receptors is a man aged 18 to 30 who received the YFV17D yellow fever vaccine.

The rearrangement joins TRBV7-2 to TRBJ2-3; tentative D call: TRBD2 (6 bases). Germline V gives CDR1 SGHTA, CDR2 FQGNSA. CDR3 size: 17 residues. V was shortened by 1 base and J by 2 bases, with 16 bases between the two germline ends. CDR3 nucleotides: TGTGCCAGCAGCTTAGGAAGGGGCGGACTATCCACAGATACGCAGTATTTT. Its translation is CASSLGRGGLSTDTQYF.

In its sample, this clonotype was seen many times. The chain has TRBV20-1 and TRBJ1-2, with 8 bases identical to TRBD1. The V gene end was trimmed by 5 bases and the J gene end by 6 bases; junction bases not matched to a gene: 5. The CDR3 extends over 12 amino acids. The germline V gene encodes CDR1 DFQATT and CDR2 SNEGSKA (reference sequence). CDR3 sequence: CSAPDRAHGYTF. The CDR3 DNA reads as TGCAGTGCTCCGGACAGGGCTCATGGCTACACCTTC.

This clonotype was seen a few times. The chain combines TRBV7-2 with TRBJ2-3; D remains unclear. V was trimmed by 1 base and J by 2 bases, leaving 7 bases between them. CDR3 length equals 14 residues. Germline V gene sequence: CDR1 SGHTA, CDR2 FQGNSA. The CDR3 DNA reads TGTGCCAGCAGCTTAGATGGTCTCACAGATACGCAGTATTTT. It translates to CASSLDGLTDTQYF.

The sample holds a few counts of this clonotype. The junction departs from germline at one end; a sequencing error may be responsible. The chain carries TRBV5-6 and TRBJ2-1; perhaps TRBD2 as D (7 bases). The CDR3 runs to 16 residues. Germline assignment: CDR1 SGHDT and CDR2 YYEEEE. The CDR3 region has the DNA TGTGACAGCAGCTTGAGGGGGGGATCTACGTACAATGAGCAGTTCTTC. Encoded protein: CDSSLRGGSTYNEQFF.

This clonotype was recorded at least ten times. The chain combines TRBV6-5 with TRBJ2-6; the D gene is possibly TRBD2 (5 bases). The CDR3 has 17 amino acids. Trimming took off 2 bases at V and 0 bases at J, with 11 bases between the two ends. Per the germline V gene, CDR1 is MNHEY and CDR2 is SVGAGI. The CDR3 DNA sequence: TGTGCCAGCAGTTACCCCGGACTGCACTCTGGGGCCAACGTCCTGACTTTC. Its translation is CASSYPGLHSGANVLTF.

This clonotype turned up a few times. This chain uses TRBV9 with TRBJ2-5; TRBD2 matches 11 bases. Germline CDR1 reads SGDLS; CDR2 reads YYNGEE. The ends lost 3 bases at V and 5 bases at J; junction bases unmatched: 9. The CDR3 is 16 amino acids. The DNA for the CDR3 is TGTGCCAGCAGCGAGACTAGCGGGGCTTACAAGGAGACCCAGTACTTC. Encoded protein: CASSETSGAYKETQYF. Filled out from reference TRBV9 and TRBJ2-5, the complete variable domain reads DSGVTQTPKHLITATGQRVTLRCSPRSGDLSVYWYQQSLDQGLQFLIQYYNGEERAKGNILERFSAQQFPDLHSELNLSSLELGDSALYFCASSETSGAYKETQYFGPGTRLLVL.

This clonotype has ten or more counts. The rearrangement uses TRBV4-3 and TRBJ1-1; D gene unclear. The CDR3 has 14 residues. Trimming removed 1 base from V and 6 bases from J, with 12 bases in between. The germline V gene has CDR1 LGHNA and CDR2 YSLEER. The CDR3 region has the DNA TGCGCCAGCAGCCAAGCCGGCGACGGACCTGAAGCTTTCTTT. Translation: CASSQAGDGPEAFF.